The 2 T cell receptor beta chains below come from one sample, sequenced in a study of T cell responses to AZD1222 COVID-19 vaccine. The method was immunoSEQ multiplex PCR; TCRdb's version includes in-frame clones alone and lacks a portion of them. The sample lists some 66,000 clones, about 89% occurring once. Specimen: peripheral blood, collected 28 days after the second AZD1222 dose. Source of these receptors: an adult who received the AZD1222 COVID-19 vaccine.

V gene TRBV4-1 combines with J gene TRBJ1-2, with a weak D call TRBD1 (6 bases). Germline loops: CDR1 MGHRA, CDR2 YSYEKL. Trimming left V 2 bases short and J 2 bases short, with 12 bases between. CDR3 length equals 15 residues. The CDR3 region has the DNA TGCGCCAGCAGCCAAAGCGGACAGTCGAACTATGGCTACACCTTC. This sequence encodes CASSQSGQSNYGYTF.

The table lists this clone with a few counts. This chain uses TRBV7-9 with TRBJ2-3; D gene uncertain. The CDR3 has 15 residues. Germline V lookup: CDR1 SEHNR, CDR2 FQNEAQ (reference sequence). V dropped 3 bases and J dropped 4 bases, with 14 bases sitting between them. CDR3 sequence (DNA): TGTGCCAGCAGCTTGTTCGCCCAGGCGGCAGATACGCAGTATTTT. The encoded protein is CASSLFAQAADTQYF.